The present T cell receptor beta chain was sequenced within a study of blood T cell repertoires in COVID-19. The CDR3 covers 15 residues. Germline values: CDR1 MDHEN, CDR2 SYDVKM. Trimming left V 2 bases short and J 4 bases short, with 12 bases between. Here immunoSEQ multiplex PCR was the method, and the copy in TCRdb shows in-frame clones only, minus some. The sample consists of 150,000 to 200,000 clones, approximately 73% of them appearing once. In this sample, this clone turned up a few times. The chain combines TRBV28 with TRBJ1-5; a weak D match, TRBD1 (6 bases). The sample comprised PBMCs or T cells enriched from blood (not recorded which). The receptor comes from a woman aged 45-60 years with acute COVID-19. The CDR3 DNA sequence: TGTGCCAGCAGTTTACCGGACAGCCTGAATCAGCCCCAGCATTTT. Translated, it gives CASSLPDSLNQPQHF.